The clone carrying this T cell receptor beta chain was seen only a few times. These data come from a study of early T cells in non-severe SARS-CoV-2 infection. Via MiXCR, TCRdb re-called the 5' RACE reads, giving one row per CDR3 protein. The table lists roughly 86,000 distinct CDR3 sequences, approximately 6% of them singletons. The V end was cut by 3 bases, the J end by 3 bases, with 14 bases between. The germline CDR1 and CDR2 sequences are DFQATT and SNEGSKA (reference sequence). CDR3 length: 15 amino acids. Material: whole blood. The sequence was collected from an adult who was a healthcare worker with PCR-confirmed SARS-CoV-2 infection or an uninfected control (not recorded which). J is TRBJ1-4 and V is TRBV20-1, with a possible D match to TRBD1 (5 bases). Here the CDR3 reads CSASRGRRANEKLFF. In nucleotides, the CDR3 is TGCAGTGCTAGTAGGGGACGCCGAGCTAATGAAAAACTGTTTTTT.